This TCR beta chain was recovered during a study of blood T cell repertoires in COVID-19. Overall study: Samples came from the United States, Italy and Spain, spanning acute and convalescent COVID-19.

How the authors handled the data: Amplified reference gene primers provided the basis for estimating nucleated cell counts. The protocol was immunoSEQ multiplex PCR, while the TCRdb copy is restricted to in-frame clones and leaves out a portion. V and J calls and clone size are as listed in that table; D and trimming were resolved from the DNA. The sample has fewer than 100,000 clones; 80% to 95% are singletons. Germline V gene sequence: CDR1 SGHTA, CDR2 FQGNSA. The V and J ends lost 2 bases and 8 bases respectively, with 10 bases between them. The CDR3 is 13 amino acids. Sample: peripheral blood. The rearrangement links TRBV7-2 to TRBJ1-3; D is uncertain. The source of this sequence is an elderly woman with acute or convalescent COVID-19. The CDR3, as DNA: TGTGCCAGCAGCTTAATCCGGCGGGACACCATATATTTT. Residues: CASSLIRRDTIYF.